Sequencing of this TCR beta chain was carried out in a study of blood T cell repertoires in COVID-19. Libraries were prepared by immunoSEQ multiplex PCR; TCRdb keeps only in-frame clonotypes and omits some of them. This repertoire shows 180,000 or so clones, roughly four fifths found once; its top ten account for around 7.5%. Between the trimmed V and J ends, which lost 0 bases and 7 bases, there was a span of 10 bases. Germline CDR1 reads LGHDT; CDR2 reads YNNKEL (reference sequence). The CDR3 is made up of 14 amino acids. This clone was found once. The sequence was collected from a man aged 40-49 years who had recovered from COVID-19. The sample comprised PBMCs or T cells enriched from blood (not recorded which). The rearrangement uses TRBV3-1 (or the pseudogene TRBV3-2) and TRBJ1-3, with D uncertain. Written as DNA, the CDR3 is TGTGCCAGCAGCCAAGAGCTCAGTCTTAACACCATATATTTT. Translating gives CASSQELSLNTIYF.